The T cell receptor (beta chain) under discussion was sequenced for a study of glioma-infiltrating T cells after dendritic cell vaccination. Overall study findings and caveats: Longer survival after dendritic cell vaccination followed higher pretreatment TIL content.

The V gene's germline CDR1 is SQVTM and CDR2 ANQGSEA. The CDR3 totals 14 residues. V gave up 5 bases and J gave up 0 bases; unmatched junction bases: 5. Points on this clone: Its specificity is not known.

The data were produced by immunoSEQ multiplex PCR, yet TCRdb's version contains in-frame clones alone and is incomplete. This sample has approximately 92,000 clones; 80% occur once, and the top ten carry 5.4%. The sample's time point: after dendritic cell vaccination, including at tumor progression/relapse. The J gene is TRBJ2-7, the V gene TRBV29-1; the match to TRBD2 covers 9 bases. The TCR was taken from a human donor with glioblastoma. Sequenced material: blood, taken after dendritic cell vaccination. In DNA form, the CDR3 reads TGCAGCGTTTCCGGACTAGCGAGCTCCTACGAGCAGTACTTC. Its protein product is CSVSGLASSYEQYF.